This entry lists 25 T cell receptor beta chains sequenced from one sample in a study of CD8 T cells in Susac syndrome. RNA totalling roughly 0.5 to 1 ug underwent reverse transcription with random hexamers. TCRdb re-called the immunoSEQ multiplex PCR reads through MiXCR, storing one row per CDR3 protein. This table holds around 300,000 distinct CDR3 sequences, about nine tenths found once. The sequencing input was CD8+ T cells from PBMCs. These receptors were obtained from a human donor with multiple sclerosis.

The J gene is TRBJ2-1, the V gene TRBV7-3; D is undetermined. This CDR3 region has 13 residues. Trimming removed 1 base from V and 5 bases from J, with 6 bases in between. CDR1 is SGHTA and CDR2 is FQGTGA in the germline V gene. This CDR3 reads CASSLSGHNEQFF. CDR3 coding DNA: TGTGCCAGCAGCTTAAGCGGCCACAATGAGCAGTTCTTC.

The chain uses TRBV6-4 and TRBJ2-3; TRBD2 is a possible D gene (6 bases). Trimming took off 3 bases at V and 3 bases at J, with 10 bases between the two ends. Germline CDR1 MRHNA, CDR2 SNTAGT. This CDR3 is 14 amino acids long. The CDR3 region is CASSEEGSTDTQYF. CDR3 DNA sequence: TGTGCCAGCAGTGAGGAGGGGTCAACAGATACGCAGTATTTT.

CDR3 DNA sequence: TGTGCCAGCAGTTTTACGGTCCGGGGGGTTCCCCCCAATACGCAGTATTTT. It yields the protein CASSFTVRGVPPNTQYF. This sequence joins TRBV28 and TRBJ2-3, with 7 bases that match TRBD2. From germline, CDR1 is MDHEN and CDR2 SYDVKM. The V gene end was trimmed by 3 bases and the J gene end by 7 bases; junction bases not matched to a gene: 16. The CDR3 runs 17 residues. The entire variable domain, with the rest obtained from reference TRBV28 and TRBJ2-3, is as follows: DVKVTQSSRYLVKRTGEKVFLECVQDMDHENMFWYRQDPGLGLRLIYFSYDVKMKEKGDIPEGYSVSREKKERFSLILESASTNQTSMYLCASSFTVRGVPPNTQYFGPGTRLTVL.

This chain joins TRBV15 and TRBJ2-7; D remains ambiguous. The CDR3 runs 14 residues. Trimming left V 5 bases short and J 3 bases short, with 14 bases between. CDR1 is LNHNV, CDR2 YYDKDF, per germline (reference sequence). The CDR3 nucleotides are TGTGCCACCAGCGTTTTTGGCGGTCACTACGAGCAGTACTTC. It codes for CATSVFGGHYEQYF.

V and J are TRBV20-1 and TRBJ2-7, with 7 bases identical to TRBD2. Looked up from germline, CDR1 is DFQATT and CDR2 is SNEGSKA (reference sequence). After removal of 4 bases from V and 0 bases from J, the junction contained 6 bases not matched to a gene. The CDR3 has 14 residues. CDR3 in amino acids: CSATLADNSYEQYF. The CDR3, as DNA: TGCAGTGCTACGCTAGCGGATAACTCCTACGAGCAGTACTTC.

This sequence joins TRBV27 and TRBJ1-2; 7 nucleotides match TRBD1. Germline lookup yields CDR1 MNHEY and CDR2 SMNVEV (reference sequence). With 3 bases clipped from V and 8 bases from J, the junction kept 15 bases outside the gene matches. CDR3 length: 16 residues. The CDR3, as DNA: TGTGCCAGCAGTTTTAACCCCACAGGGGCTGCGAAGGGCTACACCTTC. This encodes CASSFNPTGAAKGYTF.

The V call is TRBV14, the J call TRBJ1-1; 7 bases agree with TRBD1. This CDR3 comprises 15 residues. The junction had 8 bases not matched to a gene; V was cut back by 4 bases and J by 3 bases. Germline V gives CDR1 SGHDN, CDR2 FVKESK. In nucleotides, the CDR3 is TGTGCCAGCAGCCGCGGACAGGCGCTGTACACTGAAGCTTTCTTT. It specifies CASSRGQALYTEAFF.

This rearrangement joins TRBV28 to TRBJ2-7; TRBD2 aligns across 8 bases. Germline CDR1 is MDHEN and CDR2 is SYDVKM. Trimming removed 5 bases from V and 2 bases from J; junction bases left unmatched: 5. CDR3 length: 14 residues. Here the CDR3 reads CASSITSGTYEQYF. As DNA, the CDR3 is TGTGCCAGCAGTATAACTAGCGGAACCTACGAGCAGTACTTC.

V and J are TRBV6-1 and TRBJ1-2; D remains ambiguous. CDR3 length equals 15 residues. The ends were cut back, 2 bases at V and 4 bases at J, with 14 bases in the middle. The germline gives CDR1 MNHNS, CDR2 SASEGT. Written as DNA, the CDR3 is TGTGCCAGCAGTGAATTGGGTGTCGGAATCTATGGCTACACCTTC. It specifies CASSELGVGIYGYTF.

The rearrangement joins TRBV29-1 to TRBJ2-3; 9 bases match TRBD1. The CDR3 is 15 residues long. Trimming removed 7 bases from V and 6 bases from J; junction bases left unmatched: 14. Germline V gene sequence: CDR1 SQVTM, CDR2 ANQGSEA. The DNA of the CDR3 is TGCAGCGCAGAAGGGGGGACAGGGTTTTCGGATACGCAGTATTTT. It translates to CSAEGGTGFSDTQYF.

CDR3 in amino acids: CASSVNGAAIQETQYF. The CDR3, as DNA: TGTGCCAGCAGCGTAAACGGGGCAGCTATCCAAGAGACCCAGTACTTC. This rearrangement joins TRBV9 to TRBJ2-5; D is possibly TRBD1 or TRBD2 (5 bases each). This CDR3 is built from 16 residues. Trimming pared 1 base from V and 1 base from J, leaving 14 bases between. Germline CDR1 reads SGDLS; CDR2 reads YYNGEE.

V usage is TRBV6-5 and J usage is TRBJ2-7; weak D call: TRBD1 (5 bases). CDR3 size: 18 residues. Germline CDR1 MNHEY, CDR2 SVGAGI. V lost 4 bases and J 0 bases, leaving 22 bases between the germline ends. CDR3: CASSLGPRVIRSSYEQYF. For the CDR3, the DNA is TGTGCCAGCAGTTTGGGGCCCCGGGTGATAAGGAGCTCCTACGAGCAGTACTTC.

This rearrangement joins TRBV4-1 to TRBJ2-5; D is ambiguous. The CDR3 sequence is 17 residues long. Between the trimmed V and J ends, which lost 0 bases and 4 bases, there was a span of 18 bases. Germline CDR1 MGHRA, CDR2 YSYEKL. This CDR3 reads CASSQDSQRNQRETQYF. The CDR3 DNA sequence: TGCGCCAGCAGCCAAGATTCACAGCGCAACCAAAGAGAGACCCAGTACTTC.

The chain is built from TRBV6-5 and TRBJ1-1, with a possible D match to TRBD1 (6 bases). The CDR3 spans 17 residues. The V gene lost 0 bases and the J gene lost 1 base, with 15 bases spanning the gap. Germline V gene lookup returns CDR1 MNHEY and CDR2 SVGAGI. CDR3 bases: TGTGCCAGCAGTTACTCCCCGAACTTGGACAGGAACACTGAAGCTTTCTTT. Amino acid sequence: CASSYSPNLDRNTEAFF.

The V call is TRBV28, the J call TRBJ2-7, with 14 bases fitting TRBD2. The CDR3 spans 15 residues. Unmatched junction bases numbered 8, after V lost 6 bases and J lost 7 bases. Germline CDR1 reads MDHEN; CDR2 reads SYDVKM. DNA for the CDR3: TGTGCCAGCAGGCCTAGACTAGCGGGAGGGCGGGAGCAGTACTTC. The encoded protein is CASRPRLAGGREQYF.

The chain joins TRBV20-1 to TRBJ1-2, with 7 bases fitting TRBD1. Looked up from germline, CDR1 is DFQATT and CDR2 is SNEGSKA (reference sequence). V was clipped by 0 bases and J by 6 bases; unmatched bases: 7. The length of the CDR3 is 14 residues. Written as DNA, the CDR3 is TGCAGTGCTAGAGATCTAAAGGGGGCGGATGGCTACACCTTC. Its protein is CSARDLKGADGYTF.

The chain carries TRBV28 and TRBJ1-3; a possible D gene is TRBD1 (6 bases). The germline CDR1 and CDR2 sequences are MDHEN and SYDVKM. The V end lost 6 bases, the J end lost 3 bases, and 12 bases lay between the germline ends. The length of the CDR3 is 14 residues. The CDR3 nucleotides read TGTGCCAGCAGACAAGGGGGTGGTGGAAACACCATATATTTT. It translates to CASRQGGGGNTIYF. Full variable domain (remainder filled in from reference TRBV28 and TRBJ1-3): DVKVTQSSRYLVKRTGEKVFLECVQDMDHENMFWYRQDPGLGLRLIYFSYDVKMKEKGDIPEGYSVSREKKERFSLILESASTNQTSMYLCASRQGGGGNTIYFGEGSWLTVV.

The chain links TRBV27 to TRBJ2-7, with a weak D call TRBD2 (6 bases). CDR3 length equals 14 residues. V was pared by 4 bases and J by 3 bases, with 13 bases between. Per the germline V gene, CDR1 is MNHEY and CDR2 is SMNVEV (reference sequence). Here the CDR3 DNA reads TGTGCCAGCAGTTGGGGGACGGGAGACTACGAGCAGTACTTC. This sequence encodes CASSWGTGDYEQYF.

The chain combines TRBV13 with TRBJ2-7, with no clear D. The germline V and J ends were trimmed by 4 bases and 2 bases, with 12 bases remaining between them. From germline, CDR1 is PRHDT and CDR2 FYEKMQ (reference sequence). CDR3 length: 14 residues. CDR3 region: CASSWGTATYEQYF. The CDR3 DNA follows: TGTGCCAGCAGCTGGGGAACAGCAACCTACGAGCAGTACTTC.

The genes are TRBV5-1 and TRBJ2-1; 8 nucleotides align to TRBD1. The length of the CDR3 is 13 residues. Germline V CDR1 and CDR2: SGHRS, YFSETQ. J gave up 13 bases and V 6 bases, and 12 bases lay outside the gene matches. CDR3 sequence reads: CASTQRTGYYQFF. For the CDR3, the DNA is TGCGCCAGCACCCAGAGGACAGGGTATTATCAGTTCTTC.

The rearrangement links TRBV28 to TRBJ1-2; D ambiguous. Deletions cut 2 bases from V and 5 bases from J, with 9 bases between. The CDR3 loop spans 13 amino acids. Germline CDR1 reads MDHEN; CDR2 reads SYDVKM. The CDR3 loop is CASSLTSYYGYTF. As DNA, the CDR3 is TGTGCCAGCAGTTTAACATCGTATTATGGCTACACCTTC.

The chain combines TRBV7-9 with TRBJ2-1; 9 positions agree with TRBD2. This CDR3 has 17 residues. Germline loops: CDR1 SEHNR, CDR2 FQNEAQ (reference sequence). The V segment lost 5 bases and the J segment 7 bases; nucleotides outside the gene matches: 15. CDR3 amino acids: CASSPPRGLAPGNEQFF. The CDR3 nucleotides are TGTGCCAGCAGCCCGCCCAGGGGACTAGCACCTGGTAATGAGCAGTTCTTC.

The DNA for the CDR3 is TGTGCCACCAGTGATGCCCGGGGGGGGGCGGCGTATGAGCAGTTCTTC. Its protein is CATSDARGGAAYEQFF. The chain links TRBV24-1 to TRBJ2-1; 8 nucleotides align to TRBD2. The CDR3 has 16 residues. J lost 8 bases, V lost 3 bases, and 11 bases had no gene match. Germline V gene data show CDR1 as KGHDR and CDR2 as SFDVKD.

V gene TRBV19 combines with J gene TRBJ1-1; D gene uncertain. This CDR3 has 13 residues. Per germline, CDR1 LNHDA and CDR2 SQIVND (reference sequence). V gave up 5 bases and J gave up 2 bases, with 9 bases separating them. Here the CDR3 reads CASSPEPNTEAFF. For the CDR3, the DNA is TGTGCCAGTAGTCCAGAACCTAACACTGAAGCTTTCTTT.

The CDR3 here is CASSLSGLAAETQYF. The DNA for the CDR3 is TGTGCCAGCAGTTTATCGGGACTAGCGGCAGAGACCCAGTACTTC. This chain links TRBV27 with TRBJ2-5, with 11 bases matching TRBD2. The CDR3 length is 15 residues. Germline lookup yields CDR1 MNHEY and CDR2 SMNVEV (reference sequence). V lost 0 bases to trimming and J lost 4 bases; unmatched junction nucleotides: 1.